The 23 T cell receptor beta chains below all came from one sample that was sequenced in a study of shared clonotypes between healthy human individuals. Clones were sequenced by immunoSEQ multiplex PCR, and TCRdb holds only the in-frame ones, with some missing. The table has fewer than 3 million clones, around 92% seen once. The sequenced material came from naive CD4+ T cells from PBMCs. As for subset: CD45RA+ positively selected. These receptors were taken from a young man in good health. Some clones in this sample may be carry-over from other donors' samples.

The rearrangement joins TRBV7-3 to TRBJ2-5; 9 bases agree with TRBD1. CDR3 length: 14 amino acids. V shed 4 bases, J shed 5 bases, and the junction held 5 bases outside the gene matches. Germline CDR1 is SGHTA and CDR2 is FQGTGA. CDR3 region: CASSSGQGSETQYF. The CDR3 bases are TGTGCCAGCAGCTCGGGACAGGGAAGCGAGACCCAGTACTTC.

This sequence joins TRBV29-1 and TRBJ1-2; possible D gene TRBD1, 6 bases. This CDR3 is built from 14 residues. V lost 5 bases, J lost 2 bases, and 15 bases lay in between. Germline CDR1 SQVTM, CDR2 ANQGSEA. The CDR3 reads CSVLGGGGNYGYTF. CDR3 bases: TGCAGCGTTCTCGGGGGGGGCGGGAACTATGGCTACACCTTC.

The rearrangement uses TRBV10-3 and TRBJ2-2; 7 bases match TRBD2. The CDR3 runs to 15 residues. The trim removed 3 bases at V and 1 base at J, leaving 2 bases unmatched. CDR1 ENHRY and CDR2 SYGVKD come from the germline V gene. CDR3 in amino acids: CAISDRGRNTGELFF. In DNA form, the CDR3 reads TGTGCCATCAGTGATCGCGGGAGGAACACCGGGGAGCTGTTTTTT.

The chain has TRBV7-9 and TRBJ2-3; 10 nucleotides align to TRBD2. The trim removed 5 bases at V and 6 bases at J, leaving 8 bases unmatched. The germline CDR1 and CDR2 sequences are SEHNR and FQNEAQ (reference sequence). The CDR3 has 15 amino acids. Here the CDR3 reads CASSTLAGGMDTQYF. The CDR3 DNA sequence: TGTGCCAGCAGCACCTTAGCGGGAGGTATGGATACGCAGTATTTT.

V is TRBV4-3 and J is TRBJ1-2; maybe TRBD1 (6 bases). CDR3 size: 13 residues. V gave up 4 bases and J gave up 7 bases, with 13 bases separating them. CDR1 LGHNA and CDR2 YSLEER come from the germline V gene. The DNA for the CDR3 is TGCGCCAGCAGCCGACTAGGGGGGGTTGGCTACACCTTC. Translating gives CASSRLGGVGYTF.

This sequence joins TRBV2 and TRBJ1-5; D ambiguous. Germline lookup yields CDR1 SNHLY and CDR2 FYNNEI. The CDR3 has 14 amino acids. The V end was cut by 3 bases, the J end by 7 bases, with 13 bases between. The CDR3 nucleotides are TGTGCCAGCAGTGACCGGACGAACGGACAGCCCCAGCATTTT. Protein sequence: CASSDRTNGQPQHF.

The chain links TRBV11-2 to TRBJ1-2, with D perhaps TRBD1 (5 bases). The CDR3 spans 16 residues. V lost 1 base and J lost 4, with 16 bases in between. CDR1 and CDR2 (germline): SGHAT, FQNNGV. This CDR3 reads CASSLGKDRRSYGYTF. As DNA, the CDR3 is TGTGCCAGCAGCTTAGGGAAAGACAGAAGATCCTATGGCTACACCTTC.

The V call is TRBV28, the J call TRBJ2-1, with D tentatively TRBD2 (6 bases). CDR1 is MDHEN and CDR2 is SYDVKM in the germline V gene. V lost 8 bases, J lost 9 bases, and 11 bases lay in between. The CDR3 loop spans 11 amino acids. CDR3 bases: TGTGCCAGCGGGACTGCTCGTGAGCAGTTCTTC. Protein: CASGTAREQFF.

The chain combines TRBV6-6 with TRBJ1-5, with 7 positions matching TRBD1. V gave up 4 bases and J gave up 6 bases; unmatched junction bases: 3. CDR1 and CDR2 from the germline V gene are MNHNY and SVGAGI (reference sequence). The CDR3 consists of 13 residues. The CDR3 loop is CASSLAGGQPQHF. The CDR3 nucleotides are TGTGCCAGCAGTTTGGCAGGGGGTCAGCCCCAGCATTTT.

CDR3 protein: CASSLRGVSNEKLFF. CDR3 DNA: TGTGCCAGCAGCTTACGTGGCGTTAGTAATGAAAAACTGTTTTTT. This chain connects TRBV9 to TRBJ1-4; D unclear. Germline V gene sequence: CDR1 SGDLS, CDR2 YYNGEE. There are 15 residues in the CDR3. The V end was cut by 4 bases, the J end by 4 bases, with 14 bases between.

J is TRBJ1-1 and V is TRBV15, with D unclear. This CDR3 contains 15 residues. V was shortened by 0 bases and J by 3 bases, with 11 bases between the two germline ends. The germline V gene encodes CDR1 LNHNV and CDR2 YYDKDF (reference sequence). CDR3 sequence reads: CATSRDPRGDTEAFF. The CDR3 DNA sequence: TGTGCCACCAGCAGAGATCCTCGTGGGGACACTGAAGCTTTCTTT.

The chain carries TRBV9 and TRBJ1-4; maybe TRBD1 (5 bases). The V gene's germline CDR1 is SGDLS and CDR2 YYNGEE. The CDR3 length is 14 residues. Trimming cost V 8 bases and J 0 bases, with 11 bases left between them. CDR3 nucleotide sequence: TGTGCCAGTTCCCAAGGGGCAACTAATGAAAAACTGTTTTTT. Translated: CASSQGATNEKLFF. Looking up the rest from reference TRBV9 and TRBJ1-4 gives the full variable domain: DSGVTQTPKHLITATGQRVTLRCSPRSGDLSVYWYQQSLDQGLQFLIQYYNGEERAKGNILERFSAQQFPDLHSELNLSSLELGDSALYFCASSQGATNEKLFFGSGTQLSVL.

V gene TRBV11-2 combines with J gene TRBJ1-3; 12 bases align to TRBD1. CDR1 and CDR2 from the germline V gene are SGHAT and FQNNGV. The CDR3 covers 18 residues. V lost 6 bases to trimming and J lost 2 bases; unmatched junction nucleotides: 11. The CDR3 DNA follows: TGTGCCAGCAGTCGTCCGTCGGGACAGGGGGCCCCTGGAAACACCATATATTTT. Residues: CASSRPSGQGAPGNTIYF.

The J gene is TRBJ2-7, the V gene TRBV30; 7 nucleotides agree with TRBD2. J lost 3 bases, V lost 2 bases, and 4 bases had no gene match. Germline V lookup: CDR1 GTSNPN, CDR2 SVGIG (reference sequence). There are 13 residues in the CDR3. CDR3 sequence (DNA): TGTGCCTGGAGTTCCGGGAGGTTCTACGAGCAGTACTTC. Amino acids: CAWSSGRFYEQYF.

In regard to this clone: This same CDR3 is encoded by further DNA sequences in the sample. The chain joins TRBV28 to TRBJ2-7; D possibly corresponds to TRBD1 (6 bases). With 5 bases removed from V and 1 base from J, the gap between germline ends came to 6 bases. Germline V gene lookup returns CDR1 MDHEN and CDR2 SYDVKM. This CDR3 is 12 amino acids long. In nucleotides, the CDR3 is TGTGCCAGCAGTCAGGGGTCCTACGAGCAGTACTTC. Its translation is CASSQGSYEQYF.

The rearrangement uses TRBV28 and TRBJ1-1, with D tentatively TRBD1 (5 bases). The CDR3 totals 14 residues. The V and J ends lost 8 bases and 6 bases respectively, with 19 bases between them. Germline V CDR1 and CDR2: MDHEN, SYDVKM. The CDR3 is CASVAPGGVPEAFF. The CDR3 DNA sequence: TGTGCCAGCGTCGCACCCGGGGGGGTCCCTGAAGCTTTCTTT. The variable domain in full, completed from reference TRBV28 and TRBJ1-1, reads DVKVTQSSRYLVKRTGEKVFLECVQDMDHENMFWYRQDPGLGLRLIYFSYDVKMKEKGDIPEGYSVSREKKERFSLILESASTNQTSMYLCASVAPGGVPEAFFGQGTRLTVV.

This chain uses TRBV18 with TRBJ2-1; D is undetermined. In germline, CDR1 is KGHSH, CDR2 LQKENI. CDR3 length: 13 residues. V was cut by 6 bases and J by 6 bases, with 12 bases left in between. The CDR3 bases are TGTGCCAGCTCGCTCGACTTGATCAATGAGCAGTTCTTC. Amino acids: CASSLDLINEQFF. The full variable domain, with the rest looked up from reference TRBV18 and TRBJ2-1, is NAGVMQNPRHLVRRRGQEARLRCSPMKGHSHVYWYRQLPEEGLKFMVYLQKENIIDESGMPKERFSAEFPKEGPSILRIQQVVRGDSAAYFCASSLDLINEQFFGPGTRLTVL.

The V gene is TRBV15, the J gene TRBJ2-7; 8 bases are a match to TRBD2. V lost 1 base to trimming and J lost 5 bases; unmatched junction nucleotides: 4. The length of the CDR3 is 14 residues. The germline V gene encodes CDR1 LNHNV and CDR2 YYDKDF (reference sequence). CDR3 region: CATSRASGSNEQYF. The CDR3, as DNA: TGTGCCACCAGCAGAGCGAGCGGGAGCAACGAGCAGTACTTC.

This chain uses TRBV10-3 with TRBJ2-7; unclear D gene. Deletions cut 0 bases from V and 6 bases from J, with 6 bases between. The germline gives CDR1 ENHRY, CDR2 SYGVKD. This CDR3 is built from 12 residues. The CDR3 spells CAISESSTEQYF. The DNA for the CDR3 is TGTGCCATCAGTGAGTCGAGTACCGAGCAGTACTTC.

The genes are TRBV19 and TRBJ1-1, with 7 bases fitting TRBD1. CDR1 LNHDA and CDR2 SQIVND come from the germline V gene (reference sequence). The V segment lost 2 bases and the J segment 8 bases; nucleotides outside the gene matches: 8. CDR3 length equals 14 residues. The CDR3 DNA is TGTGCCAGTAGTATACAGCCAGGGGGAGGGGAAGCTTTCTTT. The encoded protein is CASSIQPGGGEAFF.

The V call is TRBV2, the J call TRBJ2-7; weak D call: TRBD1 (5 bases). In germline, CDR1 is SNHLY, CDR2 FYNNEI. V was trimmed by 4 bases and J by 1 base, leaving 11 bases between them. This CDR3 is built from 14 residues. CDR3 region: CASSVRRESYEQYF. The CDR3 coding sequence is TGTGCCAGCAGTGTTCGCAGGGAATCCTACGAGCAGTACTTC.

This chain links TRBV19 with TRBJ2-2; the D gene is possibly TRBD1 (5 bases). The CDR3 runs 13 residues. The germline V and J ends were trimmed by 6 bases and 6 bases, with 11 bases remaining between them. In germline, CDR1 is LNHDA, CDR2 SQIVND (reference sequence). The DNA for the CDR3 is TGTGCCAGTAGCGCAGGGTCGCCCGGGGAGCTGTTTTTT. Encoded protein: CASSAGSPGELFF.

The chain recombines TRBV5-8 with TRBJ1-2; D gene uncertain. CDR3 length equals 14 residues. Looked up from germline, CDR1 is SGHTS and CDR2 is YDEGEE. Trimming removed 2 bases at V and 8 bases at J, with 16 bases between. The DNA for the CDR3 is TGTGCCAGCAGCTTCCACTTGGCCCCCGGGGGCTACACCTTC. This translates into CASSFHLAPGGYTF.